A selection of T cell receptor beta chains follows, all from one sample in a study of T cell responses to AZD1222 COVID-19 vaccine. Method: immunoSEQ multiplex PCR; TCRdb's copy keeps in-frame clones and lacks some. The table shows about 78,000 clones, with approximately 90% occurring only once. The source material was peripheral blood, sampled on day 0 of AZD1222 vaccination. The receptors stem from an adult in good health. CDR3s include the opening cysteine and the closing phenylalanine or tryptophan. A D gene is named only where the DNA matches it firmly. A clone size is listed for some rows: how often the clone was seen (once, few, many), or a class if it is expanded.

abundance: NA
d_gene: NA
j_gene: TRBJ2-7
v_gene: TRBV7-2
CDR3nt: TGTGCCAGCAGCTTATACTGGACCTACGAGCAGTACTTC
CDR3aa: CASSLYWTYEQYF

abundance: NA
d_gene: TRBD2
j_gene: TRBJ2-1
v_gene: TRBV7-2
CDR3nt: TGTGCCAGCAGCACCCTGGGACTAGCAGATAATGAGCAGTTCTTC
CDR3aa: CASSTLGLADNEQFF

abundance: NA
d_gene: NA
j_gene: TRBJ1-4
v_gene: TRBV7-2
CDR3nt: TGTGCCAGCAGCTTAGGGCGGGATGAAAAACTGTTTTTT
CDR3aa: CASSLGRDEKLFF

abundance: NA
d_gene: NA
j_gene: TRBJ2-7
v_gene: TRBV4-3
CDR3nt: TGCGCCAGCAGCCAAGTGGCAGGGGGGTACTACGAGCAGTACTTC
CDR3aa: CASSQVAGGYYEQYF

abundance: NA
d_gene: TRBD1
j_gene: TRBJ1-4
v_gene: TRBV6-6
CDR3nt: TGTGCCAGCAGTTACTCCGGGACAGCTAATGAAAAACTGTTTTTT
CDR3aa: CASSYSGTANEKLFF

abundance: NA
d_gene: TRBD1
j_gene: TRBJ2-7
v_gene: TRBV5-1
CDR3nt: TGCGCCAGCAGCTTGGAAGGACAGGGGGTGGACGAGCAGTACTTC
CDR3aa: CASSLEGQGVDEQYF

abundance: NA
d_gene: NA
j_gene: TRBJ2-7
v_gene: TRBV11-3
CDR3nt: TGTGCCAGCAGCTCGCCCCTTGGGCGGGACGAGCAGTACTTC
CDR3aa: CASSSPLGRDEQYF

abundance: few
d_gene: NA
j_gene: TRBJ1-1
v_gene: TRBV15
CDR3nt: TGTGCCACCAGCAGAGACCGAGGGGCTGAAGCTTTCTTT
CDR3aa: CATSRDRGAEAFF

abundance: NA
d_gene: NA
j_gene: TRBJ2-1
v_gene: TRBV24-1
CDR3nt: TGTGCCACCAGTGGTGGGGGGACCTACAATGAGCAGTTCTTC
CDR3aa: CATSGGGTYNEQFF

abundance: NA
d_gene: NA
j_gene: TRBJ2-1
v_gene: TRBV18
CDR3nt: TGTGCCAGCTCACCACTCTCAGCGGGCGTTCCGGGCAATGAGCAGTTCTTC
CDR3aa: CASSPLSAGVPGNEQFF

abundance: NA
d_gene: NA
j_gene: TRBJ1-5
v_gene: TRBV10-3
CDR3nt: TGTGCCACCGCCGGGATGAACAATCAGCCCCAGCATTTT
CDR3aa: CATAGMNNQPQHF

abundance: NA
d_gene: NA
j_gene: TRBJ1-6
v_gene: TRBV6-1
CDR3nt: TGTGCCAGCAGTGCCCGGTCTCTCTCCTATAATTCACCCCTCCACTTT
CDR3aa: CASSARSLSYNSPLHF

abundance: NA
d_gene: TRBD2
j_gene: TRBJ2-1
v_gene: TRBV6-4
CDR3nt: TGTGCCAGCAGTGACTCGACTAGCGGGAGCAATGAGCAGTTCTTC
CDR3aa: CASSDSTSGSNEQFF

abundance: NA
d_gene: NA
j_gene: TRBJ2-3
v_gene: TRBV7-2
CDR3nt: TGTGCCAGCAGCTCCCTCCTGGTCAGGGGTCCCACAGATACGCAGTATTTT
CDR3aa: CASSSLLVRGPTDTQYF

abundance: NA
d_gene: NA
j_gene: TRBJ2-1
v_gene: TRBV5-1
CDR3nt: TGCGCCAGCAGCTTCGATCTTGGGGATGAGCAGTTCTTC
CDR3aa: CASSFDLGDEQFF

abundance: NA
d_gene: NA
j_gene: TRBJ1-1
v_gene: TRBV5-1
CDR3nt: TGCGCCAGCAGCTTCGGACAGAGGGACACTGAAGCTTTCTTT
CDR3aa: CASSFGQRDTEAFF

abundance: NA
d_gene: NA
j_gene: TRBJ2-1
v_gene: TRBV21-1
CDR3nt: TGTGCCAGCAGCCCCGCGAAGCGGGAGGGCAATGAGCAGTTCTTC
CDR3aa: CASSPAKREGNEQFF

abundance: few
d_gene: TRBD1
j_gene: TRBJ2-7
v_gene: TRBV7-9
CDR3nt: TGTGCCAGCAGCTTAGGCCCCCAGGGGGCCGAGCAGTACTTC
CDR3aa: CASSLGPQGAEQYF

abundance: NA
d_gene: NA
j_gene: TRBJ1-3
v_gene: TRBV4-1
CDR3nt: TGCGCCAGCAGCCAATCCCCTATCTACTCTGGAAACACCATATATTTT
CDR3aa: CASSQSPIYSGNTIYF

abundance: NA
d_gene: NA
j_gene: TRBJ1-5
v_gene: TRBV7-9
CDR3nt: TGTGCCAGCAGCCACGGGGGGAATAGCAATCAGCCCCAGCATTTT
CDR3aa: CASSHGGNSNQPQHF

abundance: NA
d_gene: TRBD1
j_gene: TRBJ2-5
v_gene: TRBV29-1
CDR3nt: TGCAGCGGTGACAGGGGGAAGGAGACCCAGTACTTC
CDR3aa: CSGDRGKETQYF

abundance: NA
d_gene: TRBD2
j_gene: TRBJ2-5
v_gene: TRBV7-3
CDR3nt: TGTGCCAGCAGCTTAGGCAGCGGGAGTTTAGAGACCCAGTACTTC
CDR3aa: CASSLGSGSLETQYF

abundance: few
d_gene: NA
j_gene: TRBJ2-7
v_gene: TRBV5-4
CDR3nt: TGTGCCAGCAGCTTTGGGGGTACGTCCGAGCAGTACTTC
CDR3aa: CASSFGGTSEQYF

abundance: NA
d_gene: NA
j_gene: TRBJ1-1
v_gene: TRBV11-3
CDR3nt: TGTGCCAGCAGCTTAGAATCCCACACTGAAGCTTTCTTT
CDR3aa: CASSLESHTEAFF

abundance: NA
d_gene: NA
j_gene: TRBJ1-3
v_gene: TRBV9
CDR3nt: TGTGCCAGCAGCCCTCCCACTGGAAACACCATATATTTT
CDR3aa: CASSPPTGNTIYF

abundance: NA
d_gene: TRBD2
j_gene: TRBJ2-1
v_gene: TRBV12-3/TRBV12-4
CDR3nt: TGTGCCAGCAGTGTAGCGGGAGCGCAGTTCTTC
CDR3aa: CASSVAGAQFF

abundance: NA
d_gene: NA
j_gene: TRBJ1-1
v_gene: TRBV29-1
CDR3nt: TGCAGCGTTATCGGGGGCGGGGAAGCTTTCTTT
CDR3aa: CSVIGGGEAFF

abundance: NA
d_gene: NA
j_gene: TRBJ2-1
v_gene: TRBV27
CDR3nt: TGTGCCAGCAGTTTGGCTCGGACCTACAATGAGCAGTTCTTC
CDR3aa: CASSLARTYNEQFF

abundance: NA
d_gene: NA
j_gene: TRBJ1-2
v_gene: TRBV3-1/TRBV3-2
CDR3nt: TGTGCCAGCAGCCAAGGGGGCGGTTTCATAGGCTACACCTTC
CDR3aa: CASSQGGGFIGYTF

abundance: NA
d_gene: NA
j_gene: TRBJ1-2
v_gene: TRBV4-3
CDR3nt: TGCGCCAGCAGCCAAAGGAGTACAGGGTCGATTGGCTACACCTTC
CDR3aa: CASSQRSTGSIGYTF

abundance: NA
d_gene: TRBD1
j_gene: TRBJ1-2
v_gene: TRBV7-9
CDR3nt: TGTGCCAGCGAAGCTTATACCTCCCCCGCGACAGGGCATGGCTACACCTTC
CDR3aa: CASEAYTSPATGHGYTF

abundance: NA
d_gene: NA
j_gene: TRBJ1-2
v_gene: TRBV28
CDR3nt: TGTGCCAGCAGTTTTGCAGGCCCCGGCAACTATGGCTACACCTTC
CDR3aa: CASSFAGPGNYGYTF

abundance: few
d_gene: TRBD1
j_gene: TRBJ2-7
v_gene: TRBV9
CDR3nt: TGTGCCAGCAGCGAGACAGGGACGAACGAGCAGTACTTC
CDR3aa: CASSETGTNEQYF

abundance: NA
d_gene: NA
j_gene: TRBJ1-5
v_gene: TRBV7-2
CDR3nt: TGTGCCAGCAGCTTAGTGGGGACACCGGATAGCAATCAGCCCCAGCATTTT
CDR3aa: CASSLVGTPDSNQPQHF

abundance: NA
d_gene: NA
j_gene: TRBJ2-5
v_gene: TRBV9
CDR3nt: TGTGCCAGCAGCCCCCGGTCTGAGGGGCGGGAGACCCAGTACTTC
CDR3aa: CASSPRSEGRETQYF

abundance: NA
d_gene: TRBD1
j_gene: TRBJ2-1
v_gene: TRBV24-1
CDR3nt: TGTGCCACCAGTCCCAGGCCCGGGACAGGGTATTACAATGAGCAGTTCTTC
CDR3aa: CATSPRPGTGYYNEQFF

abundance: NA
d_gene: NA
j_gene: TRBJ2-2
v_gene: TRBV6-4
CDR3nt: TGTGCCAGCAGTGACCGTAGCGACGGGGAGCTGTTTTTT
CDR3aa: CASSDRSDGELFF

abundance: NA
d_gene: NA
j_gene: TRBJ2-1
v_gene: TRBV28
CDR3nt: TGTGCCAGCATTACCACTAGAGGTGGCAATGAGCAGTTCTTC
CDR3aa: CASITTRGGNEQFF

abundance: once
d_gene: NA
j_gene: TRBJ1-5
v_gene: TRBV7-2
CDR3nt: TGTGCCAGCAGCTCGCTTGACGCATCAGGGCGCAATCAGCCCCAGCATTTT
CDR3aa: CASSSLDASGRNQPQHF

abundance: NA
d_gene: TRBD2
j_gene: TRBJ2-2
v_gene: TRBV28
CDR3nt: TGTGCCAGCAGTTATGGTGGACTAGCGGGAGGGAACGGGGAGCTGTTTTTT
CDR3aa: CASSYGGLAGGNGELFF